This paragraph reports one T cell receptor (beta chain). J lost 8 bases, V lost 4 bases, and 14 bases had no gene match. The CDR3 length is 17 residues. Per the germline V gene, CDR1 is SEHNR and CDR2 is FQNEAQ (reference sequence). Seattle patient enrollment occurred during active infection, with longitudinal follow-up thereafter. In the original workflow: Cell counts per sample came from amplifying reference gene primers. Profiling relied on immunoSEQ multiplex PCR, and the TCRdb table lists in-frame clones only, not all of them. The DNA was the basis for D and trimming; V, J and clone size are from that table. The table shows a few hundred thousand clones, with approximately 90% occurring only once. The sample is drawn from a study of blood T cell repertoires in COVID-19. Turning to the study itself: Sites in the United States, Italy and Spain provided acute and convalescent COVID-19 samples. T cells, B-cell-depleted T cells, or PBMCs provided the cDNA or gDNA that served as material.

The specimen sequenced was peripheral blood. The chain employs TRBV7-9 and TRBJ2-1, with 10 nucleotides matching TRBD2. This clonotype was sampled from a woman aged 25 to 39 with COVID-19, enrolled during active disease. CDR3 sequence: CASSSLGAGGPKDEQFF. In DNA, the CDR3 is TGTGCCAGCAGCTCCCTGGGAGCGGGAGGGCCTAAGGATGAGCAGTTCTTC.